This TCR beta chain was captured in a study of post-analysis software for immune sequencing data. Across the study: Patients with relapsing-remitting, secondary progressive and progressive-relapsing multiple sclerosis courses were all represented. General observations from the study: Comparison of patients with controls showed about 5 TRBV segments more frequent in patients, TRBV5-6, TRBV5-1 and TRBV20-1 among them.

cDNA libraries of TCR beta carried unique molecular identifiers. From the PCR reads, TCRdb called clonotypes with MiXCR, one entry per CDR3 protein. Among 740,000 or so distinct CDR3 sequences listed, about 50% were seen once. This clonotype was seen only a few times. What it binds is not known. This CDR3 has 15 amino acids. Germline CDR1 reads SGHVS; CDR2 reads FNYEAQ. V was cut by 1 base and J by 0 bases, with 7 bases left in between. The source of this sequence is a girl between 5 and 17 years old with multiple sclerosis. The sequencing input was blood. This sequence joins TRBV7-6 and TRBJ2-1; D might be TRBD2 (5 bases). The CDR3 loop is CASSLERTSYNEQFF. In DNA, the CDR3 is TGTGCCAGCAGCTTAGAGCGGACCTCCTACAATGAGCAGTTCTTC.